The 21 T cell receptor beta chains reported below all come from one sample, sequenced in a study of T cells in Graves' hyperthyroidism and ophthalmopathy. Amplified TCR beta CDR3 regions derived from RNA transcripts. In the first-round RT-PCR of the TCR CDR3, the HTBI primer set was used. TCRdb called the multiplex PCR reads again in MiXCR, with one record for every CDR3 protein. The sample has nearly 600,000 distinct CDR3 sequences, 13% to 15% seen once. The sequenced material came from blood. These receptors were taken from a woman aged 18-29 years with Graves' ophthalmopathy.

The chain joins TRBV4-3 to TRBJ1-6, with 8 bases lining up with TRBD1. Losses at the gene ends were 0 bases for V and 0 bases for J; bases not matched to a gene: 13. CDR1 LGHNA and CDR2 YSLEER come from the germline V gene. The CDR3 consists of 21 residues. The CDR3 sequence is CASSQEGRTGYDNSYNSPLHF. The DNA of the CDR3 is TGCGCCAGCAGCCAAGAGGGCCGGACAGGGTACGATAACTCCTATAATTCACCCCTCCACTTT.

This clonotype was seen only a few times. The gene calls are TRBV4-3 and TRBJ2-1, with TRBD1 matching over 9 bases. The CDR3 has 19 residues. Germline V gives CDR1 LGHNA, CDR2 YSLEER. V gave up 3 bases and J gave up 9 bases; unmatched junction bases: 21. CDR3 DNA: TGCGCCAGCAGCCAGACACGGGGACAGGGCTCCTGTTGTCGAGGTGAGCAGTTCTTC. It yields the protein CASSQTRGQGSCCRGEQFF.

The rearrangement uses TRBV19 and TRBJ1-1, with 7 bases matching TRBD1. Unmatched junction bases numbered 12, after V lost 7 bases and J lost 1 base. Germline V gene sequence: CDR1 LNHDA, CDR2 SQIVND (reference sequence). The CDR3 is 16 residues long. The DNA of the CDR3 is TGTGCCAGTATCCCCGGACAGGTGATTGGGAACACTGAAGCTTTCTTT. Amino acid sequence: CASIPGQVIGNTEAFF.

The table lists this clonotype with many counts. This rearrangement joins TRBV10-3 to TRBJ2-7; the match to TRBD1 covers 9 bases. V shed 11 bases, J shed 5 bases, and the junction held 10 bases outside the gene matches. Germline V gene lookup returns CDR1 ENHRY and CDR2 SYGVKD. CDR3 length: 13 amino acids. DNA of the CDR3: TGTGCCTCCCGGGACAGGGAGGAAAACGAGCAGTACTTC. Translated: CASRDREENEQYF.

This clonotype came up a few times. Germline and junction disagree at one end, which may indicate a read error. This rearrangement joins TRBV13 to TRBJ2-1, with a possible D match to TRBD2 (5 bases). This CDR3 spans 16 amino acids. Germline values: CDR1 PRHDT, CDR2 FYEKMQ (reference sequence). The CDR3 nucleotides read TGTGCCAGCAGCTTAGAAGGCGCGGGCTCCTACAGTGAGCAGTTCTTC. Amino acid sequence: CASSLEGAGSYSEQFF.

The CDR3 sequence: CASSTQVGTEAFF. The CDR3 nucleotides read TGTGCCAGCAGTACACAGGTGGGTACTGAAGCTTTCTTT. The V gene is TRBV28, the J gene TRBJ1-1; D might be TRBD1 (5 bases). Germline V gene lookup returns CDR1 MDHEN and CDR2 SYDVKM. The CDR3 runs to 13 residues. Trimming took 5 bases from V and 5 from J, leaving 12 bases between them.

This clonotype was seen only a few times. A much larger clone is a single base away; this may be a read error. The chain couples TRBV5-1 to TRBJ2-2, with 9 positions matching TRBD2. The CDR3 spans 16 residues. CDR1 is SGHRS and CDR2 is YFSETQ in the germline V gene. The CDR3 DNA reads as TGCGCCAGCTCGAGGTCCTCTAGCGGGAATAACGGGGGGCTGTTTTTT. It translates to CASSRSSSGNNGGLFF. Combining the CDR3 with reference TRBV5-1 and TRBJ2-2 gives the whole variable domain KAGVTQTPRYLIKTRGQQVTLSCSPISGHRSVSWYQQTPGQGLQFLFEYFSETQRNKGNFPGRFSGRQFSNSRSEMNVSTLELGDSALYLCASSRSSSGNNGGLFFGEGSRLTVL.

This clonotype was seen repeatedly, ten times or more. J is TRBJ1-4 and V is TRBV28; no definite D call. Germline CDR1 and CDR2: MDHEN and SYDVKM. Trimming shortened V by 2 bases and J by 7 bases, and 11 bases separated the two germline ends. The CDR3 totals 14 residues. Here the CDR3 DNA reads TGTGCCAGCAGTTTACGTGGGTGGGGTGAAAAACTGTTTTTT. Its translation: CASSLRGWGEKLFF.

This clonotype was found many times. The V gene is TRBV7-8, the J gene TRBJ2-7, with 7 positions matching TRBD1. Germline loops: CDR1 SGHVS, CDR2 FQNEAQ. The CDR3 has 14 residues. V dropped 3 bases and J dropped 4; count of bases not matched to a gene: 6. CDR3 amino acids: CASSFEGAGYEQYF. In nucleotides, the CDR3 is TGTGCCAGCAGCTTTGAGGGGGCGGGTTACGAGCAGTACTTC. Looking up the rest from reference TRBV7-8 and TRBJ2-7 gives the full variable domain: GAGVSQSPRYKVAKRGQDVALRCDPISGHVSLFWYQQALGQGPEFLTYFQNEAQLDKSGLPSDRFFAERPEGSVSTLKIQRTQQEDSAVYLCASSFEGAGYEQYFGPGTRLTVT.

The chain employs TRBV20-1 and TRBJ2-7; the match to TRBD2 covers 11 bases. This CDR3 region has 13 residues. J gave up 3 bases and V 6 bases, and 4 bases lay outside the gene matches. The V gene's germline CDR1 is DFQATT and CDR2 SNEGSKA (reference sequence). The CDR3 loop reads CSAETSGNYEQYF. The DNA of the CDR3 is TGCAGTGCGGAGACTAGCGGGAACTACGAGCAGTACTTC.

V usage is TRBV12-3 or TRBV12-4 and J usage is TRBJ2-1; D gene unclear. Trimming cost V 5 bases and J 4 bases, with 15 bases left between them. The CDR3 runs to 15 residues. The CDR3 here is CASSPGRRLYNEQFF. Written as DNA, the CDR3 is TGTGCCAGCAGTCCGGGCCGTAGACTTTACAATGAGCAGTTCTTC.

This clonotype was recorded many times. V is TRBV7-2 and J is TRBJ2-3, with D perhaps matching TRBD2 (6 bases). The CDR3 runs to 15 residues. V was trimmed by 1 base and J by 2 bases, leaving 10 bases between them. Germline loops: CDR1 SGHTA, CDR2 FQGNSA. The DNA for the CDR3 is TGTGCCAGCAGCTTAGTAGGAGGGTTCACAGATACGCAGTATTTT. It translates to CASSLVGGFTDTQYF.

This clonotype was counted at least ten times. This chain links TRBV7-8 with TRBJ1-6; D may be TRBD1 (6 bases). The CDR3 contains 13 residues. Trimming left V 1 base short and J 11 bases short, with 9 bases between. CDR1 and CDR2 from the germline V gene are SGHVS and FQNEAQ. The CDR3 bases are TGTGCCAGCAGCTTAGGTCCAGGGGCACCCCTCCACTTT. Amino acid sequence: CASSLGPGAPLHF.

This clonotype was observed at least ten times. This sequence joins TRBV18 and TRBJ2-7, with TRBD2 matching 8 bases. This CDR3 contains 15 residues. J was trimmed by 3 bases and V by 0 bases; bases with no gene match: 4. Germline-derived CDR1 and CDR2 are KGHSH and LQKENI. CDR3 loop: CASSPPAGVGYEQYF. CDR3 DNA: TGTGCCAGCTCACCACCAGCGGGAGTGGGCTACGAGCAGTACTTC.

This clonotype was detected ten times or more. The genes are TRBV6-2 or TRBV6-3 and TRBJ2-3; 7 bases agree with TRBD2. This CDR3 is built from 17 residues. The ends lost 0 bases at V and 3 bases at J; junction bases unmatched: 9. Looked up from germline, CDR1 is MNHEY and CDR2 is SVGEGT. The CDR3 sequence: CASSYSPREWGTDTQYF. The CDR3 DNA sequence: TGTGCCAGCAGTTACTCCCCGCGGGAGTGGGGAACAGATACGCAGTATTTT.

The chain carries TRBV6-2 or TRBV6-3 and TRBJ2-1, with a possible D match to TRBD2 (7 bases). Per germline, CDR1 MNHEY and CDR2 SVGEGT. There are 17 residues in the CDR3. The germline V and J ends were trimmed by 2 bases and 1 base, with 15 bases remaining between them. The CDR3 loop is CASSYPRGALSYNEQFF. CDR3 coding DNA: TGTGCCAGCAGTTACCCTCGGGGGGCCTTATCCTACAATGAGCAGTTCTTC.

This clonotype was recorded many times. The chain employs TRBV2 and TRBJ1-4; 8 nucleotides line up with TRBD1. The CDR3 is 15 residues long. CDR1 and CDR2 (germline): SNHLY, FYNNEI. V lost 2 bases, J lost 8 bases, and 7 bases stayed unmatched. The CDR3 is CASSETDRGGEKLFF. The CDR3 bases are TGTGCCAGCAGTGAAACCGACAGGGGAGGCGAAAAACTGTTTTTT.

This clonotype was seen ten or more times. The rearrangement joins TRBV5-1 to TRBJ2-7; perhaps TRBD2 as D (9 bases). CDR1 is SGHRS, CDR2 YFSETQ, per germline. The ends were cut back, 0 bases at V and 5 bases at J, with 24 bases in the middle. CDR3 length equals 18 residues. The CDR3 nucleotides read TGCGCCAGCAGCTTGGCCGTCGGACTAGCGACCAGGGGGCACGAGCAGTACTTC. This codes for CASSLAVGLATRGHEQYF.

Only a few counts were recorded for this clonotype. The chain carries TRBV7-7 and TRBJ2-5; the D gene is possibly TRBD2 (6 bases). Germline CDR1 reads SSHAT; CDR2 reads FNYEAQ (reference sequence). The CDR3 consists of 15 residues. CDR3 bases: TGTACTAGCAGCGCCGGCCAGGGCGGCCAAGAGACCCAGTACTTC. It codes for CTSSAGQGGQETQYF.

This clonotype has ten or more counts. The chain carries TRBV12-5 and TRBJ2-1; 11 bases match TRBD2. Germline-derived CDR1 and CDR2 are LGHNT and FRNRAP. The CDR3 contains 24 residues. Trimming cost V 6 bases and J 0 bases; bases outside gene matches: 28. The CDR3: CASGFRGVLRQTTSGTSSYNEQFF. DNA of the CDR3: TGTGCTAGTGGCTTCCGTGGCGTTCTGAGACAGACGACTAGCGGGACCAGCTCCTACAATGAGCAGTTCTTC.

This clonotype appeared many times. The CDR3, as DNA: TGCGCCAGCAGCCAACAGACTAGCCCCCTATACGAGCAGTACTTC. Residues: CASSQQTSPLYEQYF. The V and J genes are TRBV4-1 and TRBJ2-7; 7 nucleotides agree with TRBD2. The CDR3 totals 15 residues. Germline-derived CDR1 and CDR2 are MGHRA and YSYEKL. Unmatched junction bases numbered 8, after V lost 2 bases and J lost 4 bases.